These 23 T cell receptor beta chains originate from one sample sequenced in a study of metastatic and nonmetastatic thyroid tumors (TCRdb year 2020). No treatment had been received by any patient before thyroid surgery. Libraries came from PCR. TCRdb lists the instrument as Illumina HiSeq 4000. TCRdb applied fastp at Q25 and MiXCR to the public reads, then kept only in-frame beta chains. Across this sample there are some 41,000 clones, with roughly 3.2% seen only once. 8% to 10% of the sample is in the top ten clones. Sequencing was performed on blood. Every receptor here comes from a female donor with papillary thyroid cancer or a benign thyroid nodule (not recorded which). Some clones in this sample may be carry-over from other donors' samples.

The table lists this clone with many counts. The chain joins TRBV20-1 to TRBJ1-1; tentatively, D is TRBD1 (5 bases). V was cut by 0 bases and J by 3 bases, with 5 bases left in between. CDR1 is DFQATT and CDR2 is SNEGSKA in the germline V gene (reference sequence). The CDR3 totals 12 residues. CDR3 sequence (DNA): TGCAGTGCTAGAGAGGGGCACACTGAAGCTTTCTTT. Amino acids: CSAREGHTEAFF.

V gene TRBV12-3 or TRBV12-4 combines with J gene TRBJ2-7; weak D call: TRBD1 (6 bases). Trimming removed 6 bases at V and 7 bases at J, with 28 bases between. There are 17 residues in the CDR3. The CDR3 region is CASSPHFQGQEDLEQYF. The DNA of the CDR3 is TGTGCCAGCAGCCCCCACTTCCAGGGGCAGGAAGATTTGGAGCAGTACTTC.

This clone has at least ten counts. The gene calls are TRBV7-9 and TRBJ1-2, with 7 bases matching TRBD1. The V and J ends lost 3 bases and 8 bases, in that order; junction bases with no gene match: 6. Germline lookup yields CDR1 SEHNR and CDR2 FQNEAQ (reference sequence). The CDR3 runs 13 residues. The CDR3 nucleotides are TGTGCCAGCAGCTTGACAGGGTTAGGGGGCTACACCTTC. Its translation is CASSLTGLGGYTF.

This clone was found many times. The CDR3 DNA sequence: TGCGCCAGCAGCTTGTTCGGGACTGACAATGAGCAGTTCTTC. Translating it yields CASSLFGTDNEQFF. The chain uses TRBV5-1 and TRBJ2-1, with TRBD2 as a possible D gene (6 bases). Trimming cost V 1 base and J 5 bases, with 10 bases left between them. CDR1 is SGHRS and CDR2 is YFSETQ in the germline V gene. This CDR3 contains 14 residues.

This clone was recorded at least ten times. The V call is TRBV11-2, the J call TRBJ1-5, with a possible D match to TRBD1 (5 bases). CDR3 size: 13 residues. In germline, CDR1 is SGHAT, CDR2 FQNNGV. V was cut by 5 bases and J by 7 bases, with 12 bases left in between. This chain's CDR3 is CASSRDLVQPQHF. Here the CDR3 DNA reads TGTGCCAGCAGCCGGGACCTTGTCCAGCCCCAGCATTTT.

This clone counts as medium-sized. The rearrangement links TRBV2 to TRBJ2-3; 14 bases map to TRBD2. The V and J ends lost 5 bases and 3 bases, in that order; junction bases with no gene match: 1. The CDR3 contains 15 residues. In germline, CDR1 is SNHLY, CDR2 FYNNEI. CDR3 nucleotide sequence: TGTGCCAGCAGTAGGACTAGCGGGAGGACAGATACGCAGTATTTT. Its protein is CASSRTSGRTDTQYF.

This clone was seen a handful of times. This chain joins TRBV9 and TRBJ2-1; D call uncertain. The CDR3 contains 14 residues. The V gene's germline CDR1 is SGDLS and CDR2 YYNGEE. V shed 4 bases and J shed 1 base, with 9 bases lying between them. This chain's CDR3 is CASSLGFSYNEQFF. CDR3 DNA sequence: TGTGCCAGCAGCTTAGGCTTTTCCTACAATGAGCAGTTCTTC.

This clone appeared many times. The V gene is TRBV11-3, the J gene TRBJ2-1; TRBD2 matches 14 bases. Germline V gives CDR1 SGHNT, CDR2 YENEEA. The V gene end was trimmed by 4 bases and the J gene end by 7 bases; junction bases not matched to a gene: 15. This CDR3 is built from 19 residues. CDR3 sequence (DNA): TGTGCCAGCAGCTCAGACTACAACTTTGGACTAGCGGGAGGTAATGAGCAGTTCTTC. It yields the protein CASSSDYNFGLAGGNEQFF.

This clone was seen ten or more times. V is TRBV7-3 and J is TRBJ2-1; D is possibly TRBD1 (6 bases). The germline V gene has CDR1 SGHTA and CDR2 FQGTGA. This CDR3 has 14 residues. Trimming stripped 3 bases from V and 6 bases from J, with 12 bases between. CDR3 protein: CASSFGNRVNEQFF. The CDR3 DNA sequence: TGTGCCAGCAGCTTCGGCAACAGGGTCAATGAGCAGTTCTTC.

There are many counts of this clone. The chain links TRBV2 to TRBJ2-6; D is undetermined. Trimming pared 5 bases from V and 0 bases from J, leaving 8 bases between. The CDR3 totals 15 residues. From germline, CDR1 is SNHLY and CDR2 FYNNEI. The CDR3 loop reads CASSLLSSGANVLTF. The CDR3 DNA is TGTGCCAGCAGTTTGTTAAGCTCTGGGGCCAACGTCCTGACTTTC.

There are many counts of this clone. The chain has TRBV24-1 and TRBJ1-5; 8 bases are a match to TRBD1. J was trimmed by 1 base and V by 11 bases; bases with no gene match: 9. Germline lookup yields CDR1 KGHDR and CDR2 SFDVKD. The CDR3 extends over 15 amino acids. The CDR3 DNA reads TGTGCCATTGGACCTGACAGGGGAAGCAATCAGCCCCAGCATTTT. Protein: CAIGPDRGSNQPQHF.

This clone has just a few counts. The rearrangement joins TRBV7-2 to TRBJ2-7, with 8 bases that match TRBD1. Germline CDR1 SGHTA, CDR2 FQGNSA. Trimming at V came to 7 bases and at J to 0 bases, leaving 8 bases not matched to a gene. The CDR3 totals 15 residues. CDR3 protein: CASISTGDPSYEQYF. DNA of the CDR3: TGTGCCAGCATTTCGACAGGGGACCCCTCCTACGAGCAGTACTTC.

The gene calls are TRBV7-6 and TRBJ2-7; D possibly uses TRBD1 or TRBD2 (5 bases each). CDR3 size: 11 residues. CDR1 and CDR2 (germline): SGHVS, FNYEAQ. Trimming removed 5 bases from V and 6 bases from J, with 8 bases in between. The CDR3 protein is CASSPGTEQYF. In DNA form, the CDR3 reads TGTGCCAGCAGCCCCGGGACCGAGCAGTACTTC.

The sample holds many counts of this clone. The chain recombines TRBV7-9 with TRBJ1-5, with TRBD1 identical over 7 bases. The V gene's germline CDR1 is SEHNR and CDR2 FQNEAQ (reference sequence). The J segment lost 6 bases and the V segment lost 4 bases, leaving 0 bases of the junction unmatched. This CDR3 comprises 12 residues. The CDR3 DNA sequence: TGTGCCAGCAGCTCAGGGGGTCAGCCCCAGCATTTT. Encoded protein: CASSSGGQPQHF.

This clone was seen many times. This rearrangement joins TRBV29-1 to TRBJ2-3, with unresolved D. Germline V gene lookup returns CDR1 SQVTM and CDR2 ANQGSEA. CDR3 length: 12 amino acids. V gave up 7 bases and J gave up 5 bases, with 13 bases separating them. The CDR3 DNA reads TGCAGCGCTGACGACGCAAGAGATACGCAGTATTTT. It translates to CSADDARDTQYF.

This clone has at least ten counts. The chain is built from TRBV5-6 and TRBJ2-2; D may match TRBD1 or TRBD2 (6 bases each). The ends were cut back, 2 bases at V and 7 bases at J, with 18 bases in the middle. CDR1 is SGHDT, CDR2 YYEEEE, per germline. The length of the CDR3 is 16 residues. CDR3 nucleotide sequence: TGTGCCAGCAGCTTAAGGGGGACGGGAGCGTTCGGGGAGCTGTTTTTT. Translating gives CASSLRGTGAFGELFF.

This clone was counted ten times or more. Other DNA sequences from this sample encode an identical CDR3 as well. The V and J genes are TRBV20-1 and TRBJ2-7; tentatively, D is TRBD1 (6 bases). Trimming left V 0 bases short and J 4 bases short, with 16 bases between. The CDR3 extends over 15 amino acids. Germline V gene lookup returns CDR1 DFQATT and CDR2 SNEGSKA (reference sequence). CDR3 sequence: CSARDLRGEEYEQYF. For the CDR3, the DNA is TGCAGTGCTAGAGATCTCAGGGGTGAGGAGTACGAGCAGTACTTC.

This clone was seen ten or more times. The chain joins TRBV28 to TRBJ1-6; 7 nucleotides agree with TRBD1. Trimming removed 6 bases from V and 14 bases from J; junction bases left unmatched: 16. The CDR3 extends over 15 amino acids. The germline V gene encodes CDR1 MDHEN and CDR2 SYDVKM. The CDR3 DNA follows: TGTGCCAGCAGCCCCGCGGGGACAGCTAAGGGATCCCTCCACTTT. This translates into CASSPAGTAKGSLHF.

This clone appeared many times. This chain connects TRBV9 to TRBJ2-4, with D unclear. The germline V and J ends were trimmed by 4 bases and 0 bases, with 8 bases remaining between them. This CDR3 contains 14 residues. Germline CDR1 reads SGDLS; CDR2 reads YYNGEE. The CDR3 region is CASSPGVAKNIQYF. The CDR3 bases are TGTGCCAGCAGCCCCGGTGTAGCCAAAAACATTCAGTACTTC.

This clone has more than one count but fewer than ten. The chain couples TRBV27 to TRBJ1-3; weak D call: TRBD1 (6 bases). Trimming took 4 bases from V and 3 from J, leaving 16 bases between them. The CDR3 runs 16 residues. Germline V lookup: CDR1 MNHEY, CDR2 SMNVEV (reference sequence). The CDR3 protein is CASSSQDPGDGNTIYF. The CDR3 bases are TGTGCCAGCAGTTCCCAGGACCCAGGGGATGGAAACACCATATATTTT.

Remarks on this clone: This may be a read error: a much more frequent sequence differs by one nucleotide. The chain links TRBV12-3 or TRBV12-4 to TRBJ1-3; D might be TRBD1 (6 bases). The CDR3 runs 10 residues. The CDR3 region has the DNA TGTGCCAGCTATGGGGACACCGTATATTTT. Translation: CASYGDTVYF.

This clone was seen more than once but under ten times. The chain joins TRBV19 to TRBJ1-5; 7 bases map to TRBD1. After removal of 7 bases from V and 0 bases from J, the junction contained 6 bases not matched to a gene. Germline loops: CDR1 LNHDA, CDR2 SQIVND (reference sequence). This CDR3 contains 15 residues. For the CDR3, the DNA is TGTGCCAGTATCACAGGGGTCAATAGCAATCAGCCCCAGCATTTT. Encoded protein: CASITGVNSNQPQHF.

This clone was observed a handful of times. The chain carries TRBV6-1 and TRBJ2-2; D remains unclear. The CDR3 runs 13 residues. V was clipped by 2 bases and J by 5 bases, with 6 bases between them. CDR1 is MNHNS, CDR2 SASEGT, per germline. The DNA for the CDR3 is TGTGCCAGCAGTGAACAGCTGACCGGGGAGCTGTTTTTT. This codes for CASSEQLTGELFF.